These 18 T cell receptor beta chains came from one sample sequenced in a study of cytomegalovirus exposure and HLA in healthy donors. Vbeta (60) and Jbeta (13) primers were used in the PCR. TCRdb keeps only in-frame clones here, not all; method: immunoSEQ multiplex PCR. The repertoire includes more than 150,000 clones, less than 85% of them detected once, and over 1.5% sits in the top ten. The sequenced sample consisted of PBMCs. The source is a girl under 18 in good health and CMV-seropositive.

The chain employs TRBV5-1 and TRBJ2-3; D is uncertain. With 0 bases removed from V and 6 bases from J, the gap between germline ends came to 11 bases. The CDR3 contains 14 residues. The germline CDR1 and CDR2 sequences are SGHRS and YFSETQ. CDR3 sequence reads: CASSLAFSPDTQYF. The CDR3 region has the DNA TGCGCCAGCAGCTTGGCCTTCTCCCCCGATACGCAGTATTTT.

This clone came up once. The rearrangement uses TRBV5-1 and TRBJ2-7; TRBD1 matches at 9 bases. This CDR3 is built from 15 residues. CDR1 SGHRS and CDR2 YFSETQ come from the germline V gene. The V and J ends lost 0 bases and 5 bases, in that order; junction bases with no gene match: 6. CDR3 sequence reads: CASSLADRGIDEQYF. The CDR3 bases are TGCGCCAGCAGCTTGGCGGACAGGGGAATAGACGAGCAGTACTTC. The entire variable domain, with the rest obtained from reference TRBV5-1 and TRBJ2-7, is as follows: KAGVTQTPRYLIKTRGQQVTLSCSPISGHRSVSWYQQTPGQGLQFLFEYFSETQRNKGNFPGRFSGRQFSNSRSEMNVSTLELGDSALYLCASSLADRGIDEQYFGPGTRLTVT.

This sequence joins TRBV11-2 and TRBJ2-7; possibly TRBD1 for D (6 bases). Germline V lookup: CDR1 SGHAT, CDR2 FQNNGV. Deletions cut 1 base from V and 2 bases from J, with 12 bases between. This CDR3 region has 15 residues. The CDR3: CASSLVDRRTYEQYF. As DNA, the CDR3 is TGTGCCAGCAGCTTAGTAGACAGGCGTACCTACGAGCAGTACTTC.

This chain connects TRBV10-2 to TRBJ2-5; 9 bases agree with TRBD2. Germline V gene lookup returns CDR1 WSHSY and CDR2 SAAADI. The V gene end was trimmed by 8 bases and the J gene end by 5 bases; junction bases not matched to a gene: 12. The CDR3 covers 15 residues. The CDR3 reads CASAAFSGSAETQYF. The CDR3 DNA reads TGCGCCAGCGCAGCCTTTAGCGGGAGCGCCGAGACCCAGTACTTC.

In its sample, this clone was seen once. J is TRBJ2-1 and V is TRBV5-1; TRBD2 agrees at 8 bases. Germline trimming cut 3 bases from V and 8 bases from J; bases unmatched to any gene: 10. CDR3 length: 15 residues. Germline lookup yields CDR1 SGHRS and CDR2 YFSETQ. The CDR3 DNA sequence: TGCGCCAGCAGCTGGCGGGGGGCCTCCTCGGATGAGCAGTTCTTC. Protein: CASSWRGASSDEQFF.

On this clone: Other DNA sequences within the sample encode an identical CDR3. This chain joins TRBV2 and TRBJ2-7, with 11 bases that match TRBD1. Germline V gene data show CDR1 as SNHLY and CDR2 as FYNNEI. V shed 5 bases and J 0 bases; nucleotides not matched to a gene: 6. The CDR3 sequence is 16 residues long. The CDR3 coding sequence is TGTGCCAGCAGTACTCCGGGACAGGGGGTCTCCTACGAGCAGTACTTC. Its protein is CASSTPGQGVSYEQYF.

The CDR3 nucleotides read TGTGCCAGCAGCTGGGGACAGGGGGCATACGAGCAGTACTTC. Its translation: CASSWGQGAYEQYF. The chain has TRBV7-9 and TRBJ2-7; TRBD1 agrees at 12 bases. This CDR3 comprises 14 residues. Germline-derived CDR1 and CDR2 are SEHNR and FQNEAQ (reference sequence). Unmatched junction bases numbered 2, after V lost 4 bases and J lost 4 bases.

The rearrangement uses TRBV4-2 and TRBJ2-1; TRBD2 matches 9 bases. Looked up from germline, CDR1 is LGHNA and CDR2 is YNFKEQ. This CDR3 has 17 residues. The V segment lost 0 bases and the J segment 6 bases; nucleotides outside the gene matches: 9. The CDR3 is CASSQDTSSSGGNEQFF. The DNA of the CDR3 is TGTGCCAGCAGCCAAGACACGTCGAGTAGCGGGGGCAATGAGCAGTTCTTC.

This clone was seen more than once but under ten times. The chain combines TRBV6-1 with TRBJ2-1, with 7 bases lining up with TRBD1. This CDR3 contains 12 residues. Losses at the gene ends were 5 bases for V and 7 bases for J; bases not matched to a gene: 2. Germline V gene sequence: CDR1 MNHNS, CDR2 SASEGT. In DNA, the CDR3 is TGTGCCAGCAGTAGACAGGGAAATGAGCAGTTCTTC. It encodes CASSRQGNEQFF.

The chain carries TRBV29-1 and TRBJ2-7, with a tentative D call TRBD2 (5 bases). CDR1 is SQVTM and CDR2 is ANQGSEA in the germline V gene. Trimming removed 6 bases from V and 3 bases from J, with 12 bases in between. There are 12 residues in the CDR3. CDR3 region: CSVRAAFYEQYF. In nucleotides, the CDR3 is TGCAGCGTACGAGCGGCCTTCTACGAGCAGTACTTC.

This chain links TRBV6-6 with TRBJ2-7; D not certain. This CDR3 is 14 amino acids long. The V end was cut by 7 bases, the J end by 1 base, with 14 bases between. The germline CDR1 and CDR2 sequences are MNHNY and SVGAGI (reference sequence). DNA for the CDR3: TGTGCCAGCACCCACGGTGGGCCTTCCTACGAGCAGTACTTC. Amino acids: CASTHGGPSYEQYF.

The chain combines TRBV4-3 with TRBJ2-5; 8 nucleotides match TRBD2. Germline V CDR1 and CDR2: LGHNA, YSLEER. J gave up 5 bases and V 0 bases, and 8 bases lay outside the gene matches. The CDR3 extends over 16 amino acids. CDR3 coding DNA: TGCGCCAGCAGCCAAGATTTCGGGGGGGCGAGGGAGACCCAGTACTTC. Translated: CASSQDFGGARETQYF.

The CDR3 loop is CASAVGQSYNEQFF. The CDR3 DNA reads TGTGCTAGTGCAGTCGGACAGTCCTACAATGAGCAGTTCTTC. The chain combines TRBV12-5 with TRBJ2-1; D perhaps matches TRBD1 (6 bases). Germline-derived CDR1 and CDR2 are LGHNT and FRNRAP. CDR3 size: 14 residues. Deletions cut 7 bases from V and 1 base from J, with 11 bases between.

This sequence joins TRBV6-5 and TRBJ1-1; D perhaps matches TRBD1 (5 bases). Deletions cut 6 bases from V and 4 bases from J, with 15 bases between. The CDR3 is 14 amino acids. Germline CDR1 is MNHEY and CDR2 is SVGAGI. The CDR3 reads CASSSYQGGTEAFF. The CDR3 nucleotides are TGTGCCAGCAGCAGCTACCAGGGTGGCACTGAAGCTTTCTTT.

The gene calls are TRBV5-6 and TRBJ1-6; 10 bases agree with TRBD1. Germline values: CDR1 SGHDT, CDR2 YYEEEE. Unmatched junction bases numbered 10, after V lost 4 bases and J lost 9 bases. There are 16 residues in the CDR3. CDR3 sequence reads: CASSRGTGVYGSPLHF. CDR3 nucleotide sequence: TGTGCCAGCAGCCGAGGGACAGGGGTATACGGTTCACCCCTCCACTTT. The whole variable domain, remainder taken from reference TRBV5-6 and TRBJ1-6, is DAGVTQSPTHLIKTRGQQVTLRCSPKSGHDTVSWYQQALGQGPQFIFQYYEEEERQRGNFPDRFSGHQFPNYSSELNVNALLLGDSALYLCASSRGTGVYGSPLHFGNGTRLTVT.

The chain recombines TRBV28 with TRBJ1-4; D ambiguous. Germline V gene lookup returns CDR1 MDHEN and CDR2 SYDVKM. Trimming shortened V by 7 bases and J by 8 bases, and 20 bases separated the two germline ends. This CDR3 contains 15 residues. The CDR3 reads CASTRAWGGGEKLFF. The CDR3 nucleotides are TGTGCCAGCACACGAGCGTGGGGAGGTGGGGAAAAACTGTTTTTT.

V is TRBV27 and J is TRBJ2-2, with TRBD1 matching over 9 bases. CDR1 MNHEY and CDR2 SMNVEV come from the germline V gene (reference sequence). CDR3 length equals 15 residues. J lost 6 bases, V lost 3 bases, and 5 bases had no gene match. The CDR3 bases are TGTGCCAGCAGTTTTGGCCGACAGGGGGCCGGGGAGCTGTTTTTT. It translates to CASSFGRQGAGELFF.

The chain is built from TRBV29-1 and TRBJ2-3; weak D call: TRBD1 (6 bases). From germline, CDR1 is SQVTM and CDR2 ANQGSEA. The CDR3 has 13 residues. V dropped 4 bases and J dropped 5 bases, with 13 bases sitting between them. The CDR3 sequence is CSVGRGSGDTQYF. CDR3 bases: TGCAGCGTTGGAAGGGGGTCGGGAGATACGCAGTATTTT.